This T cell receptor beta chain appears in the sequencing data of a study of blood T cells in healthy people across ages. Notes on the study in general: In these data, TCR beta diversity tracked strongly with naive T cell percentage.

V was shortened by 0 bases and J by 2 bases, with 11 bases between the two germline ends. The CDR3 covers 15 residues. Germline V gives CDR1 SGHRS, CDR2 YFSETQ. A J-beta primer mix and a sample-barcoded 5' primer were used in a second PCR of roughly 7 to 12 cycles. TCRdb fed the 5' RACE reads into MiXCR, producing one record per CDR3 protein. Of fewer than 950,000 distinct CDR3 sequences listed, around 36% were seen once; the top ten hold about an eighth. Comments on this clonotype: No antigen is known for it.

This chain joins TRBV5-1 and TRBJ2-5; TRBD1 might be the D (6 bases). The origin of this receptor is a man between 18 and 29 years old in good health. The sample was blood. CDR3: CASSLATGPQETQYF. DNA for the CDR3: TGCGCCAGCAGCTTGGCCACAGGGCCTCAAGAGACCCAGTACTTC.